This T cell receptor beta chain is from a study of T cells in Graves' hyperthyroidism and ophthalmopathy. TCR beta CDR3 regions were amplified from RNA transcripts. An initial round of RT-PCR targeting the TCR CDR3 relied on the HTBI primer set. MiXCR, run by TCRdb on the multiplex PCR reads, gives a single entry per CDR3 protein. The sample contains over 700,000 distinct CDR3 sequences, around 39% of which appear only once. The specimen sequenced was blood. This sequence originates from a man aged 18 to 30 with Graves' hyperthyroidism.

CDR3 sequence reads: CSVDDGAKNTEAFF. Here the CDR3 DNA reads TGCAGCGTTGACGACGGCGCTAAGAACACTGAAGCTTTCTTT. The chain recombines TRBV29-1 with TRBJ1-1, with no clear D. V lost 3 bases to trimming and J lost 1 base, with 12 bases between them. The CDR3 has 14 amino acids. From germline, CDR1 is SQVTM and CDR2 ANQGSEA.